This T cell receptor beta chain is drawn from a study of CD8 T cells in ankylosing spondylitis. Comment on this clonotype: Its antigen is undetermined.

Study-level findings and limits: Within peripheral blood, clones linked to disease were CD8+ and relatively rare. Certain motif variants had earlier appeared in reactive arthritis synovial fluid and blood. The clones that were linked to disease were reported to be significantly enriched in matched synovial fluid samples from ankylosing spondylitis patients.

Germline CDR1 reads DFQATT; CDR2 reads SNEGSKA (reference sequence). This CDR3 is built from 14 residues. Trimming shortened V by 3 bases and J by 1 base, and 13 bases separated the two germline ends. Quantitative 5'-RACE with molecular barcodes generated TCR beta libraries. TCRdb analysed the 5' RACE reads with MiXCR anew, one entry per CDR3 protein. The sample holds about 150,000 distinct CDR3 sequences, under 45% seen once. Material: synovial fluid, either unsorted or a sorted T cell fraction (not recorded which). The J gene is TRBJ2-7, the V gene TRBV20-1, with D hard to call. This clonotype originated in a male donor with ankylosing spondylitis. CDR3 sequence reads: CSARALSTSYEQYF. CDR3 nucleotide sequence: TGCAGTGCTAGGGCGCTCTCTACATCCTACGAGCAGTACTTC.